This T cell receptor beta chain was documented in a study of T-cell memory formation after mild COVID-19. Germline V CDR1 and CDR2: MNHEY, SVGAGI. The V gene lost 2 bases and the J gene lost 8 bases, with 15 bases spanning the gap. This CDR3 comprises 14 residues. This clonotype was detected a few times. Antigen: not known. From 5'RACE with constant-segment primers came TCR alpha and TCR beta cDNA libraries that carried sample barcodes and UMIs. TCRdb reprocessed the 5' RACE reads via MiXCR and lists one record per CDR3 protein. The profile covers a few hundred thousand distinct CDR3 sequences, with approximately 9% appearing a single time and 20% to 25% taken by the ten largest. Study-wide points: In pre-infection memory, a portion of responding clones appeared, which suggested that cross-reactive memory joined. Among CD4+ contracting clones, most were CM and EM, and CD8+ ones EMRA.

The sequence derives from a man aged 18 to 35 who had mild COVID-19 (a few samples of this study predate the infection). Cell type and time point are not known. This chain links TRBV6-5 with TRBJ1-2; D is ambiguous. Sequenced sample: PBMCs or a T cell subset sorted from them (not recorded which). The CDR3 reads CASSYARDLGGYTF. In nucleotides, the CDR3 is TGTGCCAGCAGTTACGCGAGAGACCTTGGCGGCTACACCTTC.